What follows is one T cell receptor (beta chain) and its context. This specimen belongs to a study of type 1 regulatory T cells. Study details: An in vitro protocol generated T-allo10, a Tr1-enriched, alloantigen-specific CD4 T cell product.

Germline-derived CDR1 and CDR2 are SNHLY and FYNNEI. V shed 7 bases and J 3 bases; nucleotides not matched to a gene: 4. The CDR3 is 14 amino acids. TCRdb used MiXCR to reprocess the reads, holding one entry per CDR3 protein. The sample contains about 100,000 distinct CDR3 sequences, less than 40% of which appear only once. The receptor was derived from a human donor in good health. The chain employs TRBV2 and TRBJ2-1; 9 bases agree with TRBD2. The material sequenced was CD4+ T cells, either the whole sample or a sorted fraction (not recorded which). CDR3 amino acids: CASKTSGIYNEQFF. The CDR3 bases are TGTGCCAGCAAGACTAGCGGAATCTACAATGAGCAGTTCTTC.